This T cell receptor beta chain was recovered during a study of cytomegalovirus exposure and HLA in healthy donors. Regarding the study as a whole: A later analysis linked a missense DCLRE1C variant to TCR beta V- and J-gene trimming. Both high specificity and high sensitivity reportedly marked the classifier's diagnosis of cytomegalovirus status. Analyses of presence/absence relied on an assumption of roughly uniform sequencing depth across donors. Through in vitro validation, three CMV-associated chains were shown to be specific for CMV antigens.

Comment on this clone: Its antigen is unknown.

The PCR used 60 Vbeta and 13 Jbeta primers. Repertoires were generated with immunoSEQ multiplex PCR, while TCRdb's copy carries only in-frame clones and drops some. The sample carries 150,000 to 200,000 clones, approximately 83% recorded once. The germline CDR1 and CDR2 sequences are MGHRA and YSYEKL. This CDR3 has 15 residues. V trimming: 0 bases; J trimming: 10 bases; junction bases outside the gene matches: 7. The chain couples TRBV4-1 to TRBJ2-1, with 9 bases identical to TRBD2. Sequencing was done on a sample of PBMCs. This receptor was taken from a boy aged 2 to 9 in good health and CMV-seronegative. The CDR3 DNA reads TGCGCCAGCAGCCAAGACGGCGGGGGGGCCGGGGAGCAGTTCTTC. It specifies CASSQDGGGAGEQFF.